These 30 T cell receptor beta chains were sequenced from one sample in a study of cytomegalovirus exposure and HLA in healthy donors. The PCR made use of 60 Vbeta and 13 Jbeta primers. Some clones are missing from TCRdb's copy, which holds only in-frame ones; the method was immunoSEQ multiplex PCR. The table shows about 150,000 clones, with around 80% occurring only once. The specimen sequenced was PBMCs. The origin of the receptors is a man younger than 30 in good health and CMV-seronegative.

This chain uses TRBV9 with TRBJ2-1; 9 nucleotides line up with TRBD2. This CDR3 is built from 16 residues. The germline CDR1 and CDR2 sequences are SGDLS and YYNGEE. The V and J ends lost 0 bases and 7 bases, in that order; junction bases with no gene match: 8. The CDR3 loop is CASSVEGGRGRNEQFF. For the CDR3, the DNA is TGTGCCAGCAGCGTAGAGGGCGGGAGGGGCCGTAATGAGCAGTTCTTC.

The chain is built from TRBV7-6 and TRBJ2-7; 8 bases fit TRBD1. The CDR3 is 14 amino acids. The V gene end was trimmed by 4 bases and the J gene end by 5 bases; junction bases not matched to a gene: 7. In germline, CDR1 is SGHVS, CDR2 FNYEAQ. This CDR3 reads CASSSDRGKDEQYF. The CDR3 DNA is TGTGCCAGCAGCTCCGACAGGGGTAAGGACGAGCAGTACTTC.

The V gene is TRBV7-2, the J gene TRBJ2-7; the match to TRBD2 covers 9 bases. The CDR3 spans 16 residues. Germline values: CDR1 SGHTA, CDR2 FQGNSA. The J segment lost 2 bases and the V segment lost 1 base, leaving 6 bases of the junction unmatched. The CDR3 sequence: CASSLGSSGKTYEQYF. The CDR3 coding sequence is TGTGCCAGCAGCTTAGGGTCTAGCGGGAAGACCTACGAGCAGTACTTC.

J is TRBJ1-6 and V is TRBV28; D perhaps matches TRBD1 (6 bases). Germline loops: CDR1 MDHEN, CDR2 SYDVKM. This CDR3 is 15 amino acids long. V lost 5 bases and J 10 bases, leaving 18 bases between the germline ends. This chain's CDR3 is CASSLLQGVGSPLHF. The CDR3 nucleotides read TGTGCCAGCAGTCTCCTACAGGGAGTGGGGTCACCCCTCCACTTT.

DNA for the CDR3: TGCGCCAGCAGCCGCAGCGGGGGGTCCGTAATGAACACTGAAGCTTTCTTT. Protein product: CASSRSGGSVMNTEAFF. The rearrangement uses TRBV5-1 and TRBJ1-1; a weak D match, TRBD1 (5 bases). CDR3 length: 17 amino acids. Germline loops: CDR1 SGHRS, CDR2 YFSETQ. Trimming took 4 bases from V and 0 from J, leaving 19 bases between them.

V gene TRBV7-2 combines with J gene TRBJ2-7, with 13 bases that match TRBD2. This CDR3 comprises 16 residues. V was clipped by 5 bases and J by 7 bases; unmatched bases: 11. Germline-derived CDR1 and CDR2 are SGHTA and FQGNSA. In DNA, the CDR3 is TGTGCCAGCAGCCGAGGACTAGCGGGAGAAGTAAGGGAGCAGTACTTC. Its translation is CASSRGLAGEVREQYF.

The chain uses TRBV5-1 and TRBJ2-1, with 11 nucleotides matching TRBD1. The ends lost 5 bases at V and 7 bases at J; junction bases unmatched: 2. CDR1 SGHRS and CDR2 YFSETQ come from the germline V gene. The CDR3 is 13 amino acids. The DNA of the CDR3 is TGCGCCAGCAGTCGGGACAGGGGGAATGAGCAGTTCTTC. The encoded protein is CASSRDRGNEQFF.

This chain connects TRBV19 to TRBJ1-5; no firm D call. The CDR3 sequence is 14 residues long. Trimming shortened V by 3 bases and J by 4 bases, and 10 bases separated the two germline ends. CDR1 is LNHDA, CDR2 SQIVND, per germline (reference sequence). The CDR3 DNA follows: TGTGCCAGTAGTATGGCCCAGGAAAATCAGCCCCAGCATTTT. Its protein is CASSMAQENQPQHF.

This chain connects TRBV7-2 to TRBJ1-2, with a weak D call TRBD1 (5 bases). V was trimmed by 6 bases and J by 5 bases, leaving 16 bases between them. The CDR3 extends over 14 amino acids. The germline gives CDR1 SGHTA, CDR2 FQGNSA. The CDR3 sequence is CASRPTRGRYGYTF. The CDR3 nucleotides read TGTGCCAGCAGGCCCACAAGGGGCCGGTATGGCTACACCTTC. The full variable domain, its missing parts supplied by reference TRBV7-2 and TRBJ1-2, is GAGVSQSPSNKVTEKGKDVELRCDPISGHTALYWYRQSLGQGLEFLIYFQGNSAPDKSGLPSDRFSAERTGGSVSTLTIQRTQQEDSAVYLCASRPTRGRYGYTFGSGTRLTVV.

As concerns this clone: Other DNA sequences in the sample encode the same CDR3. For the CDR3, the DNA is TGTGCCAGCAGTGACGGGGGGGCCGGGGAGCTGTTTTTT. This gives the protein CASSDGGAGELFF. The V gene is TRBV6-4, the J gene TRBJ2-2, with 7 bases lining up with TRBD2. Per the germline V gene, CDR1 is MRHNA and CDR2 is SNTAGT. This CDR3 spans 13 amino acids. V dropped 2 bases and J dropped 6; count of bases not matched to a gene: 0.

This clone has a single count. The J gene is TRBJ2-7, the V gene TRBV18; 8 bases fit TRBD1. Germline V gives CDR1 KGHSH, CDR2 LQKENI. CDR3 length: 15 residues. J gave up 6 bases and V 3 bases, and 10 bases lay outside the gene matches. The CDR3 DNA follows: TGTGCCAGCTCACCCTCCGGACAGGGAGCCTCCGAGCAGTACTTC. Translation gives CASSPSGQGASEQYF.

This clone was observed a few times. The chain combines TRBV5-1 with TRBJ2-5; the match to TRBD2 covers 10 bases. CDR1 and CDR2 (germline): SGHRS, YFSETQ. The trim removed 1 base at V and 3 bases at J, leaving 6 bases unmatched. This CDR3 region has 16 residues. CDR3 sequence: CASSLRASGSKETQYF. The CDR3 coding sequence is TGCGCCAGCAGCTTGCGGGCTAGCGGGAGTAAAGAGACCCAGTACTTC. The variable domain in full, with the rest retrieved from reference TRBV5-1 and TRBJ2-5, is KAGVTQTPRYLIKTRGQQVTLSCSPISGHRSVSWYQQTPGQGLQFLFEYFSETQRNKGNFPGRFSGRQFSNSRSEMNVSTLELGDSALYLCASSLRASGSKETQYFGPGTRLLVL.

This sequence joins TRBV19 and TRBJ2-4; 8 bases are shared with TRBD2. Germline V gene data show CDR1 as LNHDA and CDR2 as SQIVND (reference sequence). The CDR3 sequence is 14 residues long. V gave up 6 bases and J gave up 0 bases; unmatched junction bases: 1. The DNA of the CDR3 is TGTGCCAGTAGCGCGGGAGGAGCCAAAAACATTCAGTACTTC. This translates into CASSAGGAKNIQYF.

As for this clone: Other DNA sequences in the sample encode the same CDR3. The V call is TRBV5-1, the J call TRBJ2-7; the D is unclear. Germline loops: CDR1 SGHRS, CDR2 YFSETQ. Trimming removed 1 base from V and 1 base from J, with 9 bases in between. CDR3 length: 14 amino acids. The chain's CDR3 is CASSLTGRSYEQYF. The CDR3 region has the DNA TGCGCCAGCAGCTTGACGGGTCGGTCCTACGAGCAGTACTTC.

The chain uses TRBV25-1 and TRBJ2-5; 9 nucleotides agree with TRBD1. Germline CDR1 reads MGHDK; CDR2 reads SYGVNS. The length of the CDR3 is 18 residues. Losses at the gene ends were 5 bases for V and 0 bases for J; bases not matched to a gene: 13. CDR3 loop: CASSSAMGQGTYQETQYF. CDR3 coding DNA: TGTGCCAGCAGTTCCGCTATGGGACAGGGCACCTACCAAGAGACCCAGTACTTC. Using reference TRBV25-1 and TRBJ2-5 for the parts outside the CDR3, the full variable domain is EADIYQTPRYLVIGTGKKITLECSQTMGHDKMYWYQQDPGMELHLIHYSYGVNSTEKGDLSSESTVSRIRTEHFPLTLESARPSHTSQYLCASSSAMGQGTYQETQYFGPGTRLLVL.

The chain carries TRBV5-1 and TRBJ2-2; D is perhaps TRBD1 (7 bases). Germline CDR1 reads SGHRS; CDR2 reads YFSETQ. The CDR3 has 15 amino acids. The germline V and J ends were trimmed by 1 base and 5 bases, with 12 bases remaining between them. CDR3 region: CASSLMAGGTGELFF. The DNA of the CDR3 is TGCGCCAGCAGCTTGATGGCAGGGGGGACCGGGGAGCTGTTTTTT. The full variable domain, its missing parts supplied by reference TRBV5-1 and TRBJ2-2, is KAGVTQTPRYLIKTRGQQVTLSCSPISGHRSVSWYQQTPGQGLQFLFEYFSETQRNKGNFPGRFSGRQFSNSRSEMNVSTLELGDSALYLCASSLMAGGTGELFFGEGSRLTVL.

The CDR3 loop reads CASSPLFDRLKHEQYF. As DNA, the CDR3 is TGTGCCAGCAGCCCCCTCTTCGACAGGCTTAAACACGAGCAGTACTTC. The genes are TRBV27 and TRBJ2-7; D perhaps matches TRBD1 (6 bases). This CDR3 comprises 16 residues. Germline V gene sequence: CDR1 MNHEY, CDR2 SMNVEV (reference sequence). V lost 6 bases, J lost 5 bases, and 23 bases lay in between.

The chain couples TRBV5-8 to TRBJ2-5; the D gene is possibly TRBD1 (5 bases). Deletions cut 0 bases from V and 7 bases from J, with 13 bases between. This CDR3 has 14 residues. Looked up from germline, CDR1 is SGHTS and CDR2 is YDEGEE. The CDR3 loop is CASSLGSGLRTQYF. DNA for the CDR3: TGTGCCAGCAGCTTGGGTTCAGGGCTCCGGACCCAGTACTTC.

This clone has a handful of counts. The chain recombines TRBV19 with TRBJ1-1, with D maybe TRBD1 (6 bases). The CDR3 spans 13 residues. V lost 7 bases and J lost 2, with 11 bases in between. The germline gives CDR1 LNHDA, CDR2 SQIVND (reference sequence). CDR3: CASTRGGNTEAFF. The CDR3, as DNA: TGTGCCAGTACCCGGGGGGGCAACACTGAAGCTTTCTTT.

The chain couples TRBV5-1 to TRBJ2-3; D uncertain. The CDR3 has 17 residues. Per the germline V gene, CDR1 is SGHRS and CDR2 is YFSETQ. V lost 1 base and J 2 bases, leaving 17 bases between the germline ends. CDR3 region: CASSLLGSSSTTDTQYF. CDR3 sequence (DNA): TGCGCCAGCAGCTTGTTAGGTAGTAGCTCCACCACAGATACGCAGTATTTT.

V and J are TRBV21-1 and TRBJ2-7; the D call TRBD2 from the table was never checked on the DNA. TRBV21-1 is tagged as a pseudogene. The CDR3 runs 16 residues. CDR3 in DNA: TGTGCCAGCAGCAATACTCCCGGGACTAGCAGCTACGAGCAGTACTTC. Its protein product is CASSNTPGTSSYEQYF.

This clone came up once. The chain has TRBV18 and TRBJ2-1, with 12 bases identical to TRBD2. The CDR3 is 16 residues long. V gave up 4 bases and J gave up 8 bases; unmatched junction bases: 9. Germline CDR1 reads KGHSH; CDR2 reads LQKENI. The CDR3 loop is CASSRLVLAGGDEQFF. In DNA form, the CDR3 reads TGTGCCAGCTCACGGCTTGTCCTAGCGGGAGGGGATGAGCAGTTCTTC.

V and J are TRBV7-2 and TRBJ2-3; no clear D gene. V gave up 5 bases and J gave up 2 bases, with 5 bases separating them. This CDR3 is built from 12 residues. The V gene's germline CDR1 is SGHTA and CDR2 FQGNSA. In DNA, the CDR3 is TGTGCCAGCAGCCCCTTCACAGATACGCAGTATTTT. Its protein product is CASSPFTDTQYF.

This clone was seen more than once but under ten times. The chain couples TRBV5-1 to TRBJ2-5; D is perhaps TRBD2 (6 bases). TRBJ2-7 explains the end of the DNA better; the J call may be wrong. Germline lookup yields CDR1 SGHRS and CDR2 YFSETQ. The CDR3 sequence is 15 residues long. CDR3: CASSPGTFSSYEQYF. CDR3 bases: TGCGCCAGCAGCCCCGGGACTTTTAGCTCCTACGAGCAGTACTTC.

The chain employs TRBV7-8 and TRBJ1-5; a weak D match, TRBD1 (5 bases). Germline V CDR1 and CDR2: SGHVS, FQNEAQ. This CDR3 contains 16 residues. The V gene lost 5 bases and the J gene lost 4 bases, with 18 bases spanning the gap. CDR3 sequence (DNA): TGTGCCAGCAGCGGGGGGACCCGGTGGCGGAATCAGCCCCAGCATTTT. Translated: CASSGGTRWRNQPQHF. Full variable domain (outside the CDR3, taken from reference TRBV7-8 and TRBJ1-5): GAGVSQSPRYKVAKRGQDVALRCDPISGHVSLFWYQQALGQGPEFLTYFQNEAQLDKSGLPSDRFFAERPEGSVSTLKIQRTQQEDSAVYLCASSGGTRWRNQPQHFGDGTRLSIL.

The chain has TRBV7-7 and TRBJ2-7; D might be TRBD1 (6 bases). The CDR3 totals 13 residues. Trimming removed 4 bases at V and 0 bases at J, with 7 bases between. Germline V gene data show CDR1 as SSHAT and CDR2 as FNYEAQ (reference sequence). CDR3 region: CASSSGDSYEQYF. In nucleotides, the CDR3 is TGTGCCAGCAGCTCAGGGGACTCCTACGAGCAGTACTTC. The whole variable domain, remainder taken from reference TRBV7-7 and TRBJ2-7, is GAGVSQSPRYKVTKRGQDVTLRCDPISSHATLYWYQQALGQGPEFLTYFNYEAQPDKSGLPSDRFSAERPEGSISTLTIQRTEQRDSAMYRCASSSGDSYEQYFGPGTRLTVT.

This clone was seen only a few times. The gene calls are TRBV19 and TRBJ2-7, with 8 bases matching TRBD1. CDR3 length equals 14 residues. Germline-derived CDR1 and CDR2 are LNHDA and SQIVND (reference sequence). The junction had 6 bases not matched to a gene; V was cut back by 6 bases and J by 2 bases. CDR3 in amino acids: CASSGTGPTYEQYF. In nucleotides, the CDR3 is TGTGCCAGTAGCGGGACAGGTCCTACCTACGAGCAGTACTTC.

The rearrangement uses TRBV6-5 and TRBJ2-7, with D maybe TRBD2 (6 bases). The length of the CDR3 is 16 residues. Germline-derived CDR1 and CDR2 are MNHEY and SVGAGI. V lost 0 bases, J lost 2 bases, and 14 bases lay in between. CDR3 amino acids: CASSYSLGGGTYEQYF. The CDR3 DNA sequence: TGTGCCAGCAGTTACTCGCTGGGGGGTGGCACCTACGAGCAGTACTTC.

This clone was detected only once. The CDR3 DNA sequence: TGCGCCAGCAGCTTGGGACAGGGGGCGTGGGACATTCAGTACTTC. It codes for CASSLGQGAWDIQYF. The V call is TRBV5-1, the J call TRBJ2-4; 10 bases match TRBD1. V gave up 0 bases and J gave up 8 bases; unmatched junction bases: 5. Germline V gives CDR1 SGHRS, CDR2 YFSETQ. The CDR3 runs 15 residues.

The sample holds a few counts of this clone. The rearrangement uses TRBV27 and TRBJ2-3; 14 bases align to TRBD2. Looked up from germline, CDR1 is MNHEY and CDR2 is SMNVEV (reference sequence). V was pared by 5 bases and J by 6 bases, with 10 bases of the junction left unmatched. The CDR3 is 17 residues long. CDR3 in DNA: TGTGCCAGCAGTCCGGGACTAGCGGGAGCAGGAAGGGATACGCAGTATTTT. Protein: CASSPGLAGAGRDTQYF.